The 30 T cell receptor beta chains given below trace back to one sample, sequenced in a study of cytomegalovirus exposure and HLA in healthy donors. Both 60 Vbeta primers and 13 Jbeta primers went into the PCR. Using immunoSEQ multiplex PCR, the repertoire was profiled, and TCRdb retains in-frame clones only, with some absent. The sample comprises around 90,000 clones, over 60% of which are singletons, and around 3% rests with the top ten. Sequencing was done on a sample of PBMCs. The receptor set was obtained from a male donor in good health and CMV-seropositive.

The CDR3 sequence: CASSLGAGADEQFF. The CDR3 nucleotides read TGCGCCAGCAGCTTGGGAGCAGGGGCCGATGAGCAGTTCTTC. This chain uses TRBV5-1 with TRBJ2-1, with D possibly matching TRBD1 (6 bases). The CDR3 runs 14 residues. The V gene lost 0 bases and the J gene lost 8 bases, with 12 bases spanning the gap. CDR1 is SGHRS and CDR2 is YFSETQ in the germline V gene.

The chain recombines TRBV5-1 with TRBJ2-2, with 9 bases lining up with TRBD1. The CDR3 spans 16 residues. V was pared by 4 bases and J by 5 bases, with 9 bases of the junction left unmatched. CDR1 is SGHRS and CDR2 is YFSETQ in the germline V gene. This CDR3 reads CASSPSGTGITGELFF. The CDR3 region has the DNA TGCGCCAGCAGCCCATCCGGGACAGGGATAACCGGGGAGCTGTTTTTT.

The genes are TRBV6-1 and TRBJ2-1, with D possibly being TRBD1 (6 bases). Germline V gives CDR1 MNHNS, CDR2 SASEGT. The CDR3 runs to 12 residues. V lost 4 bases and J lost 7, with 8 bases in between. CDR3 DNA sequence: TGTGCCAGCAGTGCAACAGGGAATGAGCAGTTCTTC. This codes for CASSATGNEQFF.

V and J are TRBV30 and TRBJ1-5; possibly TRBD1 for D (6 bases). Per germline, CDR1 GTSNPN and CDR2 SVGIG (reference sequence). CDR3 length equals 13 residues. V was shortened by 5 bases and J by 1 base, with 9 bases between the two germline ends. The CDR3, as DNA: TGTGCCTGGGAGGGGGGGAGCAATCAGCCCCAGCATTTT. It translates to CAWEGGSNQPQHF.

The chain employs TRBV5-1 and TRBJ2-1, with D possibly being TRBD1 (6 bases). CDR1 is SGHRS and CDR2 is YFSETQ in the germline V gene. The CDR3 contains 16 residues. The germline V and J ends were trimmed by 3 bases and 7 bases, with 20 bases remaining between them. The CDR3 DNA reads as TGCGCCAGCAGCTGGGGCCCTCGGACAGAGATAAATGAGCAGTTCTTC. It translates to CASSWGPRTEINEQFF.

This chain connects TRBV6-5 to TRBJ2-7; a weak D match, TRBD1 (6 bases). The CDR3 length is 12 residues. CDR1 and CDR2 from the germline V gene are MNHEY and SVGAGI. Trimming took 7 bases from V and 4 from J, leaving 11 bases between them. CDR3 nucleotides: TGTGCCAGCAAGGGGGATCTTTACGAGCAGTACTTC. The encoded protein is CASKGDLYEQYF.

V and J are TRBV6-6 and TRBJ2-5; a possible D gene is TRBD2 (6 bases). Germline V CDR1 and CDR2: MNHNY, SVGAGI (reference sequence). Trimming removed 5 bases from V and 5 bases from J, with 15 bases in between. This CDR3 spans 14 amino acids. The CDR3 region has the DNA TGTGCCAGCAGTCCTTCGGGACTCGGGGAGACCCAGTACTTC. Encoded protein: CASSPSGLGETQYF.

V is TRBV9 and J is TRBJ2-7; D might be TRBD2 (5 bases). The V gene lost 3 bases and the J gene lost 1 base, with 17 bases spanning the gap. This CDR3 has 16 amino acids. Germline V gives CDR1 SGDLS, CDR2 YYNGEE. The CDR3 loop is CASSAAGGPFSYEQYF. CDR3 DNA sequence: TGTGCCAGCAGCGCGGCGGGCGGGCCCTTTTCCTACGAGCAGTACTTC.

The chain employs TRBV4-1 and TRBJ2-3; D gene ambiguous. This CDR3 has 14 amino acids. Trimming removed 6 bases from V and 4 bases from J, with 14 bases in between. CDR1 and CDR2 (germline): MGHRA, YSYEKL. The CDR3 is CASRLLSGSDTQYF. CDR3 sequence (DNA): TGCGCCAGCAGACTATTATCCGGGTCAGATACGCAGTATTTT.

The rearrangement links TRBV10-1 to TRBJ1-1; 7 bases align to TRBD1. Trimming removed 2 bases from V and 7 bases from J; junction bases left unmatched: 7. Per the germline V gene, CDR1 is WNHNN and CDR2 is SYGVQD (reference sequence). CDR3 length equals 14 residues. CDR3 sequence: CASSEEQGIGEAFF. DNA of the CDR3: TGCGCCAGCAGTGAGGAACAGGGGATCGGTGAAGCTTTCTTT.

The chain has TRBV10-3 and TRBJ1-1; 7 bases align to TRBD1. Germline assignment: CDR1 ENHRY and CDR2 SYGVKD. There are 14 residues in the CDR3. Unmatched junction bases numbered 7, after V lost 6 bases and J lost 3 bases. The CDR3 reads CAIRATGSDTEAFF. Written as DNA, the CDR3 is TGTGCCATCAGGGCGACAGGGTCTGACACTGAAGCTTTCTTT.

The chain uses TRBV6-7 and TRBJ2-7; D perhaps matches TRBD2 (7 bases). TRBV6-7 is designated an ORF whose function remains uncertain. Trimming took 5 bases from V and 4 from J, leaving 21 bases between them. This CDR3 comprises 16 residues. CDR3 bases: TGTGCCAGCAGTCTCTTGCTGGGGGGGCCGCCGTACGAGCAGTACTTC. Translation gives CASSLLLGGPPYEQYF.

Concerning this clone: Sequence at one end of the junction differs from germline and may be a read error. The genes are TRBV30 and TRBJ1-5, with D possibly matching TRBD1 (5 bases). CDR1 and CDR2 from the germline V gene are GTSNPN and SVGIG (reference sequence). The CDR3 extends over 14 amino acids. CDR3 nucleotides: TGTGCCTGGAGTCTGACAGCGGAGGGTCAGTCCCAGCATTTT. Amino acid sequence: CAWSLTAEGQSQHF.

The V and J genes are TRBV27 and TRBJ2-7, with a weak D call TRBD2 (6 bases). Trimming took off 7 bases at V and 2 bases at J, with 21 bases between the two ends. CDR3 length equals 16 residues. Germline V CDR1 and CDR2: MNHEY, SMNVEV (reference sequence). CDR3 nucleotide sequence: TGTGCCAGCACTTCCTTTATGGGGAGGAGACCCTACGAGCAGTACTTC. Translation gives CASTSFMGRRPYEQYF.

The chain carries TRBV7-9 and TRBJ2-3, with TRBD2 matching over 11 bases. The germline CDR1 and CDR2 sequences are SEHNR and FQNEAQ (reference sequence). Germline trimming cut 0 bases from V and 0 bases from J; bases unmatched to any gene: 2. CDR3 length: 17 amino acids. CDR3 DNA sequence: TGTGCCAGCAGCTTAGCCGGGACTAGCGGTAGCACAGATACGCAGTATTTT. The encoded protein is CASSLAGTSGSTDTQYF. Full variable domain (remainder filled in from reference TRBV7-9 and TRBJ2-3): DTGVSQNPRHKITKRGQNVTFRCDPISEHNRLYWYRQTLGQGPEFLTYFQNEAQLEKSRLLSDRFSAERPKGSFSTLEIQRTEQGDSAMYLCASSLAGTSGSTDTQYFGPGTRLTVL.

CDR3 protein: CASRLQGDSYNSPLHF. The DNA for the CDR3 is TGTGCCAGTAGGTTACAGGGGGACTCCTATAATTCACCCCTCCACTTT. The chain uses TRBV19 and TRBJ1-6; 8 bases are a match to TRBD1. In germline, CDR1 is LNHDA, CDR2 SQIVND (reference sequence). V lost 6 bases, J lost 0 bases, and 4 bases stayed unmatched. The CDR3 has 16 residues.

This chain connects TRBV27 to TRBJ1-2, with a possible D match to TRBD1 (6 bases). The V end lost 4 bases, the J end lost 1 base, and 10 bases lay between the germline ends. The CDR3 loop spans 14 amino acids. The V gene's germline CDR1 is MNHEY and CDR2 SMNVEV (reference sequence). The CDR3 protein is CASSSDRFNYGYTF. The CDR3, as DNA: TGTGCCAGCAGTTCGGACAGATTTAACTATGGCTACACCTTC.

The genes are TRBV5-4 and TRBJ1-2; the D is unclear. V lost 0 bases and J 0 bases, leaving 6 bases between the germline ends. The CDR3 length is 14 residues. The germline gives CDR1 SGHNT, CDR2 YYREEE (reference sequence). The CDR3 region is CASSLGTANYGYTF. For the CDR3, the DNA is TGTGCCAGCAGCTTGGGTACAGCTAACTATGGCTACACCTTC.

J is TRBJ2-5 and V is TRBV5-1, with D uncertain. Germline V gives CDR1 SGHRS, CDR2 YFSETQ. The CDR3 loop spans 15 amino acids. Trimming removed 0 bases from V and 0 bases from J, with 9 bases in between. CDR3 sequence (DNA): TGCGCCAGCAGCTTGGATTTCTCAGACCAAGAGACCCAGTACTTC. It encodes CASSLDFSDQETQYF.

The chain employs TRBV13 and TRBJ1-1; 8 nucleotides line up with TRBD1. Germline CDR1 PRHDT, CDR2 FYEKMQ (reference sequence). The CDR3 runs 13 residues. With V trimmed by 2 bases and J by 7 bases, 3 bases remained unmatched. The CDR3 coding sequence is TGTGCCAGCAGCTTACTCACAGGGGGTGAAGCTTTCTTT. This encodes CASSLLTGGEAFF.

The V and J genes are TRBV4-1 and TRBJ1-6; D call uncertain. CDR1 and CDR2 from the germline V gene are MGHRA and YSYEKL. The CDR3 extends over 15 amino acids. Trimming took 0 bases from V and 5 from J, leaving 8 bases between them. CDR3 amino acids: CASSQDTENNSPLHF. CDR3 coding DNA: TGCGCCAGCAGCCAAGATACCGAGAATAATTCACCCCTCCACTTT.

The chain uses TRBV14 and TRBJ1-4; 7 bases are a match to TRBD1. CDR3 length equals 18 residues. Looked up from germline, CDR1 is SGHDN and CDR2 is FVKESK. V was clipped by 4 bases and J by 0 bases; unmatched bases: 11. The CDR3 region is CASSLRQGSYATNEKLFF. CDR3 sequence (DNA): TGTGCCAGCAGCCTTCGACAGGGATCCTATGCAACTAATGAAAAACTGTTTTTT.

The chain uses TRBV27 and TRBJ1-2; 10 bases align to TRBD1. The V segment lost 6 bases and the J segment 4 bases; nucleotides outside the gene matches: 5. This CDR3 comprises 14 residues. CDR1 is MNHEY, CDR2 SMNVEV, per germline (reference sequence). The CDR3 sequence is CASRPGTGAYGYTF. The CDR3 DNA sequence: TGTGCCAGCAGGCCCGGGACAGGGGCCTATGGCTACACCTTC.

The rearrangement joins TRBV11-3 to TRBJ2-7, with 9 bases matching TRBD1. V dropped 5 bases and J dropped 7; count of bases not matched to a gene: 12. From germline, CDR1 is SGHNT and CDR2 YENEEA. There are 15 residues in the CDR3. The CDR3 nucleotides read TGTGCCAGCAGCCCATGGACAGGGGTATTGGAGGAGCAGTACTTC. Amino acid sequence: CASSPWTGVLEEQYF.

V and J are TRBV4-2 and TRBJ2-3; 10 positions match TRBD2. Germline loops: CDR1 LGHNA, CDR2 YNFKEQ. The J segment lost 4 bases and the V segment lost 0 bases, leaving 10 bases of the junction unmatched. The CDR3 extends over 18 amino acids. The CDR3 DNA reads TGTGCCAGCAGCCAAGATCGGCGAGCGGGGGGGGTGGCAGATACGCAGTATTTT. Translation: CASSQDRRAGGVADTQYF.

This chain joins TRBV30 and TRBJ1-6, with D hard to call. This CDR3 has 16 amino acids. V lost 2 bases and J lost 4, with 15 bases in between. Germline lookup yields CDR1 GTSNPN and CDR2 SVGIG (reference sequence). The CDR3 loop reads CAWSLAEPNYNSPLHF. The CDR3 DNA is TGTGCCTGGAGTTTGGCGGAGCCTAATTATAATTCACCCCTCCACTTT.

This sequence joins TRBV19 and TRBJ2-2; a possible D gene is TRBD2 (6 bases). The V and J ends lost 7 bases and 4 bases respectively, with 19 bases between them. This CDR3 has 16 residues. Germline-derived CDR1 and CDR2 are LNHDA and SQIVND (reference sequence). CDR3 in DNA: TGTGCCAGTAAGATTTCGGGGAGGAGTAGCACCGGGGAGCTGTTTTTT. It codes for CASKISGRSSTGELFF.

This clone was detected a few times. J is TRBJ1-1 and V is TRBV30, with D hard to call. V was clipped by 0 bases and J by 3 bases, with 11 bases between them. The CDR3 is made up of 14 amino acids. Germline V gene data show CDR1 as GTSNPN and CDR2 as SVGIG (reference sequence). This CDR3 reads CAWSVWQDYTEAFF. In DNA form, the CDR3 reads TGTGCCTGGAGTGTATGGCAGGACTACACTGAAGCTTTCTTT.

V usage is TRBV19 and J usage is TRBJ1-2; TRBD1 is a possible D gene (5 bases). Per germline, CDR1 LNHDA and CDR2 SQIVND (reference sequence). The CDR3 spans 12 residues. Trimming shortened V by 5 bases and J by 4 bases, and 8 bases separated the two germline ends. The DNA of the CDR3 is TGTGCCAGTAGTGCGGGACTCTATGGCTACACCTTC. As protein: CASSAGLYGYTF.

The chain employs TRBV27 and TRBJ2-6; D gene ambiguous. The CDR3 is made up of 15 amino acids. The germline V gene encodes CDR1 MNHEY and CDR2 SMNVEV (reference sequence). V was trimmed by 3 bases and J by 0 bases, leaving 6 bases between them. The CDR3 loop is CASSFSGSGANVLTF. In DNA form, the CDR3 reads TGTGCCAGCAGTTTTTCGGGCTCTGGGGCCAACGTCCTGACTTTC.